These 14 T cell receptor beta chains were all obtained from the same sample, sequenced in a study of shared clonotypes between healthy human individuals (dated by TCRdb to 2018 to 2021). The library came from the immunoSEQ multiplex PCR assay. TCRdb obtained this table from immuneACCESS and retained in-frame rearrangements with V and J assigned. These tables miss some clones; where compared with another copy, unresolved V genes account for less than half of the shortfall, and the remainder is unexplained. The sample table holds about half a million clones, of which 78% were seen once. Of the sample, more than 10% is held by the ten largest clones. Sequencing was performed on PBMCs. The receptor set was obtained from a woman aged 40 to 55 in good health. Some clones in this sample may be carry-over from other donors' samples.

The chain combines TRBV6-5 with TRBJ1-6; TRBD1 aligns across 7 bases. Trimming cost V 4 bases and J 6 bases; bases outside gene matches: 3. CDR3 length: 14 residues. In germline, CDR1 is MNHEY, CDR2 SVGAGI. The CDR3 DNA sequence: TGTGCCAGCAGTTGGGACAGCCGTAATTCACCCCTCCACTTT. This translates into CASSWDSRNSPLHF.

This chain uses TRBV28 with TRBJ2-1; D unresolved. The CDR3 has 15 residues. Trimming shortened V by 5 bases and J by 2 bases, and 13 bases separated the two germline ends. Germline CDR1 and CDR2: MDHEN and SYDVKM. The CDR3 DNA follows: TGTGCCAGCAGTCGTACTATGATGCCCTACAATGAGCAGTTCTTC. This encodes CASSRTMMPYNEQFF.

This rearrangement joins TRBV30 to TRBJ2-5; D may be TRBD1 or TRBD2 (5 bases each). Germline V gene sequence: CDR1 GTSNPN, CDR2 SVGIG (reference sequence). With 1 base removed from V and 11 bases from J, the gap between germline ends came to 20 bases. The CDR3 totals 14 residues. CDR3 region: CAWSGVLPKGEQYF. As DNA, the CDR3 is TGTGCCTGGAGTGGAGTTTTGCCAAAAGGGGAGCAGTACTTC.

The chain couples TRBV28 to TRBJ1-6, with unresolved D. The CDR3 is 12 residues long. V shed 2 bases and J shed 11 bases, with 7 bases lying between them. Germline CDR1 reads MDHEN; CDR2 reads SYDVKM. The CDR3 loop is CASSLRVAPLHF. As DNA, the CDR3 is TGTGCCAGCAGTTTAAGGGTTGCACCCCTCCACTTT.

The rearrangement links TRBV4-3 to TRBJ1-5; no definite D call. The CDR3 totals 17 residues. CDR1 is LGHNA and CDR2 is YSLEER in the germline V gene. Trimming removed 2 bases at V and 1 base at J, with 15 bases between. The CDR3, as DNA: TGCGCCAGCAGCCAATTATATCCGGAGCCCAGCAATCAGCCCCAGCATTTT. This codes for CASSQLYPEPSNQPQHF.

The V gene is TRBV4-3, the J gene TRBJ2-7; no clear D gene. The germline V and J ends were trimmed by 4 bases and 5 bases, with 12 bases remaining between them. The germline V gene has CDR1 LGHNA and CDR2 YSLEER. CDR3 size: 13 residues. CDR3 coding DNA: TGCGCCAGCAGCCCTATGTTGCAGGACGAGCAGTACTTC. This codes for CASSPMLQDEQYF.

This clone came up once. The chain combines TRBV6-1 with TRBJ1-5; D is perhaps TRBD1 (6 bases). In germline, CDR1 is MNHNS, CDR2 SASEGT. The V end was cut by 4 bases, the J end by 3 bases, with 13 bases between. The CDR3 extends over 15 amino acids. Here the CDR3 DNA reads TGTGCCAGCAGTGCGACAGGAACCTTCAATCAGCCCCAGCATTTT. It yields the protein CASSATGTFNQPQHF.

The V gene is TRBV6-1, the J gene TRBJ2-1; D unresolved. With 6 bases removed from V and 2 bases from J, the gap between germline ends came to 11 bases. The germline V gene has CDR1 MNHNS and CDR2 SASEGT. The CDR3 spans 14 residues. CDR3 in DNA: TGTGCCAGCAGGCGACACGAACCCTACAATGAGCAGTTCTTC. Translated: CASRRHEPYNEQFF.

The chain has TRBV30 and TRBJ2-5; 7 bases match TRBD2. The germline V gene has CDR1 GTSNPN and CDR2 SVGIG (reference sequence). This CDR3 has 14 residues. V was clipped by 4 bases and J by 0 bases; unmatched bases: 5. Written as DNA, the CDR3 is TGTGCCTGGACCGGCGGGAGTTACCAAGAGACCCAGTACTTC. Translation gives CAWTGGSYQETQYF.

A word on this clone: At one end the junction does not follow the germline gene, possibly because of a read error. The rearrangement links TRBV5-1 to TRBJ2-5, with D unresolved. Germline V gives CDR1 SGHRS, CDR2 YFSETQ. The CDR3 has 13 residues. CDR3 protein: CASSLGNQETQHF. In nucleotides, the CDR3 is TGCGCCAGCAGCTTGGGGAACCAAGAGACCCAGCACTTC.

This chain connects TRBV11-2 to TRBJ1-2; a weak D match, TRBD1 (6 bases). The CDR3 spans 13 residues. In germline, CDR1 is SGHAT, CDR2 FQNNGV. The V and J ends lost 7 bases and 8 bases respectively, with 17 bases between them. The CDR3 here is CASTKGGVSGYTF. The CDR3, as DNA: TGTGCCAGCACCAAGGGGGGGGTTTCGGGCTACACCTTC.

The chain recombines TRBV14 with TRBJ1-4; no clear D. CDR1 is SGHDN, CDR2 FVKESK, per germline. V was trimmed by 1 base and J by 3 bases, leaving 9 bases between them. The CDR3 is 15 amino acids. The DNA of the CDR3 is TGTGCCAGCAGCCAAGCCCTGGGATCTAATGAAAAACTGTTTTTT. Protein: CASSQALGSNEKLFF.

This chain joins TRBV11-3 and TRBJ2-5; D gene uncertain. CDR1 is SGHNT and CDR2 is YENEEA in the germline V gene. V shed 5 bases and J shed 5 bases, with 9 bases lying between them. The CDR3 totals 12 residues. The DNA of the CDR3 is TGTGCCAGCAGCCTCCTCCGGGAGACCCAGTACTTC. Protein sequence: CASSLLRETQYF. The complete variable domain, with remaining parts taken from reference TRBV11-3 and TRBJ2-5, reads EAGVVQSPRYKIIEKKQPVAFWCNPISGHNTLYWYLQNLGQGPELLIRYENEEAVDDSQLPKDRFSAERLKGVDSTLKIQPAELGDSAVYLCASSLLRETQYFGPGTRLLVL.

This chain joins TRBV7-2 and TRBJ2-1, with 7 bases fitting TRBD1. Germline values: CDR1 SGHTA, CDR2 FQGNSA. The CDR3 loop spans 16 amino acids. The V gene end was trimmed by 5 bases and the J gene end by 0 bases; junction bases not matched to a gene: 7. CDR3 bases: TGTGCCAGCAGCCCGGACAGGTCGAGCTCCTACAATGAGCAGTTCTTC. This gives the protein CASSPDRSSSYNEQFF.